A single sample gave rise to the 26 T cell receptor beta chains below, sequenced in a study of early T cells in non-severe SARS-CoV-2 infection (dated by TCRdb to the early 2020s). Libraries were prepared through 5' RACE. The sample was run on a NextSeq 500. Starting from the raw public reads, TCRdb applied fastp trimming at Q25, assembled clones with MiXCR and retained in-frame beta chains. Duplicate CDR3 protein sequences are folded into a single record with the most common DNA and genes. The sample table records fewer than 75,000 distinct CDR3 sequences; roughly a fifth of these occur just once. The ten largest clonotypes hold 16% of the sample. The sample here was whole blood, taken at baseline. The source of these receptors is an adult who was a healthcare worker with PCR-confirmed SARS-CoV-2 infection or an uninfected control (not recorded which).

The gene calls are TRBV19 and TRBJ2-2; D unresolved. The CDR3 sequence is 13 residues long. Germline assignment: CDR1 LNHDA and CDR2 SQIVND (reference sequence). V dropped 2 bases and J dropped 6 bases, with 7 bases sitting between them. CDR3: CASSIKEPGELFF. The CDR3 bases are TGTGCCAGTAGTATAAAGGAACCCGGGGAGCTGTTTTTT.

The rearrangement links TRBV12-3 or TRBV12-4 to TRBJ2-3; tentative D call: TRBD1 (6 bases). The CDR3 is 13 residues long. The V end lost 2 bases, the J end lost 4 bases, and 7 bases lay between the germline ends. CDR3 bases: TGTGCCAGCAGTTTATGGGGGCCAGATACGCAGTATTTT. This encodes CASSLWGPDTQYF.

This chain uses TRBV19 with TRBJ1-5; D unclear. The germline V and J ends were trimmed by 3 bases and 1 base, with 13 bases remaining between them. The CDR3 contains 16 residues. Germline V CDR1 and CDR2: LNHDA, SQIVND (reference sequence). CDR3 region: CASSIEPAGSNQPQHF. The CDR3, as DNA: TGTGCCAGTAGTATCGAGCCAGCGGGCAGCAATCAGCCCCAGCATTTT.

This clonotype showed up many times. The genes are TRBV7-9 and TRBJ1-2; D remains unclear. Germline V gives CDR1 SEHNR, CDR2 FQNEAQ (reference sequence). V lost 5 bases and J lost 2, with 9 bases in between. The CDR3 has 13 amino acids. The CDR3 DNA reads TGTGCCAGCAGCCTCGGACCGAACTATGGCTACACCTTC. This encodes CASSLGPNYGYTF.

This clonotype was counted between two and nine times. This chain uses TRBV5-4 with TRBJ2-1; either TRBD1 or TRBD2 may fit D (5 bases each). Germline CDR1 reads SGHNT; CDR2 reads YYREEE (reference sequence). Trimming removed 3 bases from V and 5 bases from J, with 12 bases in between. CDR3 length: 14 residues. The CDR3 region is CASSSWDRDNEQFF. CDR3 DNA: TGTGCCAGCAGCTCGTGGGACCGAGACAATGAGCAGTTCTTC.

This clonotype has a handful of counts. This sequence joins TRBV7-9 and TRBJ1-1; no clear D gene. Trimming removed 2 bases from V and 11 bases from J, with 12 bases in between. The germline CDR1 and CDR2 sequences are SEHNR and FQNEAQ (reference sequence). The CDR3 consists of 12 residues. CDR3 sequence reads: CASSLWVFQAFF. The CDR3, as DNA: TGTGCCAGCAGCTTATGGGTCTTTCAGGCTTTCTTT.

The chain uses TRBV20-1 and TRBJ1-1; 9 bases match TRBD1. J lost 0 bases, V lost 5 bases, and 13 bases had no gene match. The CDR3 is made up of 17 amino acids. Germline CDR1 reads DFQATT; CDR2 reads SNEGSKA (reference sequence). CDR3 sequence (DNA): TGCAGTGCTGGACCTCTCGGGACAGGGATAGTGAACACTGAAGCTTTCTTT. Translated: CSAGPLGTGIVNTEAFF.

The sample holds a few counts of this clonotype. The V and J genes are TRBV4-2 and TRBJ1-1; D not certain. CDR1 is LGHNA, CDR2 YNFKEQ, per germline. The V end was cut by 0 bases, the J end by 3 bases, with 8 bases between. The CDR3 has 14 residues. The CDR3 DNA sequence: TGTGCCAGCAGCCAAGATAGGGCAGACACTGAAGCTTTCTTT. Amino acid sequence: CASSQDRADTEAFF.

V usage is TRBV30 and J usage is TRBJ1-4, with D possibly TRBD1 on 5 matching bases. The germline V and J ends were trimmed by 3 bases and 8 bases, with 13 bases remaining between them. This CDR3 contains 13 residues. Germline values: CDR1 GTSNPN, CDR2 SVGIG (reference sequence). The CDR3 region is CAWSPGNGEKLFF. DNA for the CDR3: TGTGCCTGGAGCCCAGGGAACGGGGAAAAACTGTTTTTT.

This clonotype was counted only a few times. V gene TRBV30 combines with J gene TRBJ2-7; D call uncertain. The V end lost 3 bases, the J end lost 2 bases, and 8 bases lay between the germline ends. Germline loops: CDR1 GTSNPN, CDR2 SVGIG (reference sequence). CDR3 length: 12 residues. For the CDR3, the DNA is TGTGCCTGGAGCGATCAAACCTACGAGCAGTACTTC. Translation: CAWSDQTYEQYF.

The chain links TRBV6-5 to TRBJ1-1; D might be TRBD1 (5 bases). Germline CDR1 and CDR2: MNHEY and SVGAGI. The CDR3 extends over 13 amino acids. Deletions cut 6 bases from V and 10 bases from J, with 18 bases between. CDR3 sequence reads: CASSLQGPERAFF. The CDR3 DNA sequence: TGTGCCAGCAGCCTCCAGGGCCCAGAGAGAGCTTTCTTT.

The V gene is TRBV29-1, the J gene TRBJ2-5, with 13 bases aligning to TRBD2. The germline V gene has CDR1 SQVTM and CDR2 ANQGSEA. The CDR3 has 18 residues. V shed 6 bases, J shed 4 bases, and the junction held 17 bases outside the gene matches. CDR3 coding DNA: TGCAGCGTGACCAGACTAGCGGGGGGTCTACCGGGGTCAGAGACCCAGTACTTC. Translated, it gives CSVTRLAGGLPGSETQYF.

The chain employs TRBV7-6 and TRBJ2-5; D is unresolved. The CDR3 covers 14 residues. Trimming removed 3 bases from V and 6 bases from J, with 14 bases in between. CDR1 and CDR2 (germline): SGHVS, FNYEAQ. The CDR3 spells CASSFSDLLKTQYF. Written as DNA, the CDR3 is TGTGCCAGCAGCTTCTCGGACCTCCTAAAGACCCAGTACTTC.

The chain has TRBV7-9 and TRBJ1-1; D not resolved. CDR1 and CDR2 from the germline V gene are SEHNR and FQNEAQ (reference sequence). This CDR3 has 17 amino acids. Trimming left V 5 bases short and J 0 bases short, with 19 bases between. CDR3 sequence reads: CASSRPLRVGMNTEAFF. CDR3 bases: TGTGCCAGCAGCCGACCACTGAGGGTTGGGATGAACACTGAAGCTTTCTTT.

The chain joins TRBV7-8 to TRBJ2-1; possible D gene TRBD2, 6 bases. Per the germline V gene, CDR1 is SGHVS and CDR2 is FQNEAQ. This CDR3 is built from 15 residues. With 1 base removed from V and 8 bases from J, the gap between germline ends came to 15 bases. CDR3 nucleotides: TGTGCCAGCAGCTTAGATAGCGGTCGACACGATGAGCAGTTCTTC. Translation gives CASSLDSGRHDEQFF.

This clonotype was counted only a few times. The chain is built from TRBV20-1 and TRBJ1-5; D call uncertain. Germline V gene lookup returns CDR1 DFQATT and CDR2 SNEGSKA (reference sequence). CDR3 length: 14 residues. The V end was cut by 0 bases, the J end by 1 base, with 7 bases between. In DNA form, the CDR3 reads TGCAGTGCTAGAGAAGACGAAAGCAATCAGCCCCAGCATTTT. Translated: CSAREDESNQPQHF.

There are a few counts of this clonotype. CDR3 nucleotides: TGCGCCAGCAGTGAAACTAGCGGGGGGGCCTACGAGCAGTACTTC. This translates into CASSETSGGAYEQYF. V and J are TRBV10-1 and TRBJ2-7, with 13 bases aligning to TRBD2. The length of the CDR3 is 15 residues. Germline-derived CDR1 and CDR2 are WNHNN and SYGVQD (reference sequence). V lost 3 bases, J lost 2 bases, and 1 base stayed unmatched.

This chain links TRBV6-1 with TRBJ2-1; 7 bases fit TRBD1. The CDR3 extends over 14 amino acids. J lost 6 bases, V lost 4 bases, and 6 bases had no gene match. Per germline, CDR1 MNHNS and CDR2 SASEGT. CDR3 residues: CASSVTYRGNEQFF. DNA for the CDR3: TGTGCCAGCAGTGTGACCTACAGGGGCAATGAGCAGTTCTTC.

The chain couples TRBV11-2 to TRBJ1-5; 10 positions match TRBD1. Trimming removed 4 bases from V and 8 bases from J; junction bases left unmatched: 11. The CDR3 spans 16 residues. Germline V gene data show CDR1 as SGHAT and CDR2 as FQNNGV. The CDR3 reads CASSSRTGGISKPQHF. CDR3 nucleotides: TGTGCCAGCAGCTCCAGGACAGGGGGGATATCAAAGCCCCAGCATTTT.

The V gene is TRBV6-1, the J gene TRBJ2-7; 7 nucleotides match TRBD1. V trimming: 3 bases; J trimming: 0 bases; junction bases outside the gene matches: 8. The CDR3 consists of 16 residues. Looked up from germline, CDR1 is MNHNS and CDR2 is SASEGT. The CDR3 coding sequence is TGTGCCAGCAGTGAGAAGGACAGGCCGAGCTCCTACGAGCAGTACTTC. Translation: CASSEKDRPSSYEQYF.

This clonotype was picked up a small number of times. Sequence at one end of the junction differs from germline and may be a read error. The gene calls are TRBV7-2 and TRBJ2-1; weak D call: TRBD1 (5 bases). The CDR3 totals 12 residues. Germline V gives CDR1 SGHTA, CDR2 FQGNSA. The CDR3 loop reads CASSPERGYRVF. Here the CDR3 DNA reads TGTGCCAGCAGCCCTGAAAGGGGTTATCGTGTCTTC.

CDR3 sequence (DNA): TGTGCCTGGAGTGTAAACAGCAATGGCTACACCTTC. Amino acids: CAWSVNSNGYTF. This chain uses TRBV30 with TRBJ1-2, with D unclear. The V gene lost 0 bases and the J gene lost 6 bases, with 8 bases spanning the gap. Germline V gene sequence: CDR1 GTSNPN, CDR2 SVGIG (reference sequence). This CDR3 contains 12 residues.

This clonotype showed up just a few times. The rearrangement links TRBV14 to TRBJ2-1; the match to TRBD2 covers 8 bases. Germline V gene lookup returns CDR1 SGHDN and CDR2 FVKESK. The CDR3 sequence is 14 residues long. V gave up 4 bases and J gave up 5 bases; unmatched junction bases: 4. The CDR3 reads CASSPRGGHNEQFF. For the CDR3, the DNA is TGTGCCAGCAGCCCCCGGGGGGGCCACAATGAGCAGTTCTTC. Drawing the rest from reference TRBV14 and TRBJ2-1, the complete variable domain is EAGVTQFPSHSVIEKGQTVTLRCDPISGHDNLYWYRRVMGKEIKFLLHFVKESKQDESGMPNNRFLAERTGGTYSTLKVQPAELEDSGVYFCASSPRGGHNEQFFGPGTRLTVL.

This clonotype was counted only a few times. The V call is TRBV3-1, the J call TRBJ1-2; D is ambiguous. In germline, CDR1 is LGHDT, CDR2 YNNKEL (reference sequence). The CDR3 covers 14 residues. Trimming pared 0 bases from V and 6 bases from J, leaving 11 bases between. The CDR3, as DNA: TGTGCCAGCAGCCAAGAAGACCGGGAAAATGGCTACACCTTC. Translation: CASSQEDRENGYTF.

J is TRBJ1-2 and V is TRBV30; the D is unclear. The CDR3 has 11 amino acids. Germline V gene lookup returns CDR1 GTSNPN and CDR2 SVGIG (reference sequence). The germline V and J ends were trimmed by 2 bases and 5 bases, with 6 bases remaining between them. DNA for the CDR3: TGTGCCTGGAGTCAAGTTTATGGCTACACCTTC. It yields the protein CAWSQVYGYTF.

In its sample, this clonotype was seen a few times. The chain links TRBV7-9 to TRBJ1-1; no reliable D call. Germline values: CDR1 SEHNR, CDR2 FQNEAQ (reference sequence). This CDR3 has 15 amino acids. V lost 3 bases, J lost 1 base, and 12 bases lay in between. CDR3 nucleotide sequence: TGTGCCAGCAGCTTGGGCGTCTTAACGAACACTGAAGCTTTCTTT. Its protein is CASSLGVLTNTEAFF. Complete variable domain (other parts from reference TRBV7-9 and TRBJ1-1): DTGVSQNPRHKITKRGQNVTFRCDPISEHNRLYWYRQTLGQGPEFLTYFQNEAQLEKSRLLSDRFSAERPKGSFSTLEIQRTEQGDSAMYLCASSLGVLTNTEAFFGQGTRLTVV.